Each of the 2 T cell receptor beta chains below was sequenced from the same sample in a study of shared clonotypes between healthy human individuals. Assay used: immunoSEQ multiplex PCR; TCRdb lists only in-frame clones, some missing. The sample has under 1,100,000 clones; more than 65% are singletons. What was sequenced was memory CD4+ T cells sorted from blood. Subset in this sample: CD45RA-negative fraction. Receptor source: a young man in good health.

The chain carries TRBV10-3 and TRBJ2-7; D is unclear. Trimming left V 2 bases short and J 2 bases short, with 4 bases between. Germline V gene data show CDR1 as ENHRY and CDR2 as SYGVKD. The length of the CDR3 is 12 residues. The CDR3 spells CAISEVAYEQYF. CDR3 bases: TGTGCCATCAGTGAGGTAGCCTACGAGCAGTACTTC.

This clone was found a few times. This sample includes further DNA sequences coding for the same CDR3. V usage is TRBV7-2 and J usage is TRBJ1-5; D uncertain. V lost 5 bases to trimming and J lost 4 bases, with 12 bases between them. The CDR3 totals 14 residues. The germline V gene has CDR1 SGHTA and CDR2 FQGNSA. Here the CDR3 DNA reads TGTGCCAGCAGCCTTGGACCGTCTAATCAGCCCCAGCATTTT. The encoded protein is CASSLGPSNQPQHF.